This T cell receptor beta chain was captured by sequencing in a study of shared clonotypes between healthy human individuals. The table lists this clone with a count of one. The V gene end was trimmed by 1 base and the J gene end by 8 bases; junction bases not matched to a gene: 5. CDR1 and CDR2 (germline): SGHTA, FQGNSA. The CDR3 sequence is 15 residues long. This was a deep-level run. Authors' processing steps: ImmunoSEQ gave junction-only sequences without quality scores, so filtering differed. Clones were read by immunoSEQ multiplex PCR, and TCRdb kept only the in-frame ones, dropping some. The D gene and trimming were derived from the DNA, and the V and J assignments and clone size from that table. The sample includes 450,000 to 600,000 clones, more than 65% of them seen just once.

Input material: PBMCs. This TCR was recovered from a woman between 35 and 50 years old in good health. Some clones in this sample may be carry-over from other donors' samples. The J gene is TRBJ1-1, the V gene TRBV7-2, with 12 nucleotides matching TRBD1. CDR3 nucleotide sequence: TGTGCCAGCAGCTTAGAGGGGACAGGGGGCAGGGAAGCTTTCTTT. The encoded protein is CASSLEGTGGREAFF.